The rows below give T cell receptor beta chains drawn from one sample of a study of cytomegalovirus exposure and HLA in healthy donors. Clones were read by immunoSEQ multiplex PCR, and TCRdb kept only the in-frame ones, dropping some. Among about 160,000 clones listed, about 80% were seen once. The sequenced sample was PBMCs. The source of these receptors is a woman between 50 and 59 years old in good health and CMV-seronegative. The CDR3 runs from the conserved cysteine through the conserved F or W. Each record gives: V gene, CDR3 length, clone size, D gene, J gene, CDR3 DNA, CDR3 protein. The D gene is left open where the match is weak. The listing skips clone size in some rows; elsewhere it reads once, few, many or a size class.

V: TRBV5-1
length: 15
size: NA
D: NA
J: TRBJ2-5
DNA: TGCGCCAGCAGCTTAGGGCCCAGCGGATCGGAGACCCAGTACTTC
CDR3: CASSLGPSGSETQYF

V: TRBV10-2
length: 14
size: NA
D: TRBD1
J: TRBJ2-2
DNA: TGCGCCAGCAGTGGACAGGGGAACACCGGGGAGCTGTTTTTT
CDR3: CASSGQGNTGELFF

V: TRBV5-4
length: 14
size: NA
D: NA
J: TRBJ2-1
DNA: TGTGCCAGCAGCTTAGGGAGCTCCTACAATGAGCAGTTCTTC
CDR3: CASSLGSSYNEQFF

V: TRBV18
length: 17
size: NA
D: TRBD1
J: TRBJ1-4
DNA: TGTGCCAGCTCATCCGACAGGGCCCACGGACTTAATGAAAAACTGTTTTTT
CDR3: CASSSDRAHGLNEKLFF

V: TRBV19
length: 13
size: NA
D: NA
J: TRBJ1-1
DNA: TGTGCCAGTAGTATAATAGAGAGCACTGAAGCTTTCTTT
CDR3: CASSIIESTEAFF

V: TRBV11-2
length: 14
size: NA
D: TRBD1
J: TRBJ2-7
DNA: TGTGCCAGCAGCCGGACAGGGGTTTCCTACGAGCAGTACTTC
CDR3: CASSRTGVSYEQYF

V: TRBV7-8
length: 15
size: NA
D: TRBD1
J: TRBJ2-7
DNA: TGTGCCAGCAGCCCCTACCGGGACAGGTCCTACGAGCAGTACTTC
CDR3: CASSPYRDRSYEQYF

V: TRBV4-2
length: 15
size: NA
D: NA
J: TRBJ1-1
DNA: TGTGCCAGCAGCCAATCTTCAGGGACTCGAACTGAAGCTTTCTTT
CDR3: CASSQSSGTRTEAFF

V: TRBV19
length: 14
size: NA
D: NA
J: TRBJ2-2
DNA: TGTGCCAGTAGTTTGGAGGTCCACACCGGGGAGCTGTTTTTT
CDR3: CASSLEVHTGELFF

V: TRBV10-2
length: 16
size: NA
D: NA
J: TRBJ2-4
DNA: TGCGCCAGCAGTGACGGGTGGGGGCCGGTCAAAAACATTCAGTACTTC
CDR3: CASSDGWGPVKNIQYF

V: TRBV29-1
length: 13
size: NA
D: TRBD1
J: TRBJ1-4
DNA: TGCAGCGTCCCGGGACAGGGTAATGAAAAACTGTTTTTT
CDR3: CSVPGQGNEKLFF

V: TRBV5-3
length: 16
size: NA
D: TRBD1
J: TRBJ2-3
DNA: TGTGCCAGAAGGGTTTACAGGGGGCGACGCACAGATACGCAGTATTTT
CDR3: CARRVYRGRRTDTQYF

V: TRBV9
length: 16
size: NA
D: TRBD2
J: TRBJ2-5
DNA: TGTGCCAGCAGCGTAGGTATATCGACTAGCGACGAGACCCAGTACTTC
CDR3: CASSVGISTSDETQYF

V: TRBV30
length: 14
size: once
D: TRBD2
J: TRBJ2-2
DNA: TGTGCCCGCCTAGCGGGAGGGCCTATCGGGGAGCTGTTTTTT
CDR3: CARLAGGPIGELFF

V: TRBV9
length: 12
size: NA
D: NA
J: TRBJ2-7
DNA: TGTGCCAGCAGCGTAGTCCTCTACGAGCAGTACTTC
CDR3: CASSVVLYEQYF

V: TRBV19
length: 14
size: NA
D: NA
J: TRBJ1-1
DNA: TGTGCCAGTAGTGCTAAAGCGATGGGCACTGAAGCTTTCTTT
CDR3: CASSAKAMGTEAFF

V: TRBV7-9
length: 14
size: NA
D: NA
J: TRBJ1-5
DNA: TGTGCCAGCAGCTTTAGCGGGGGCAATCAGCCCCAGCATTTT
CDR3: CASSFSGGNQPQHF